This T cell receptor beta chain was profiled in a study of blood T cell repertoires in COVID-19. Study-wide background: PBMCs, B-cell-depleted T cells, or T cells were the source of the cDNA or gDNA that made up the material.

J lost 4 bases, V lost 6 bases, and 3 bases had no gene match. The germline V gene has CDR1 MNHEY and CDR2 SVGAGI. This CDR3 has 13 residues. Sequencing was performed with immunoSEQ multiplex PCR; in TCRdb, only in-frame clones are kept and a portion is missing. The sample includes 60,000 or so clones, roughly 88% of them seen just once. Material: peripheral blood. This receptor was obtained from a man aged 60 to 75 with acute or convalescent COVID-19. The chain combines TRBV6-5 with TRBJ2-7, with 10 bases that match TRBD2. CDR3 DNA sequence: TGTGCCAGCAGGAGACTAGCGGGTTACGAGCAGTACTTC. Protein sequence: CASRRLAGYEQYF.